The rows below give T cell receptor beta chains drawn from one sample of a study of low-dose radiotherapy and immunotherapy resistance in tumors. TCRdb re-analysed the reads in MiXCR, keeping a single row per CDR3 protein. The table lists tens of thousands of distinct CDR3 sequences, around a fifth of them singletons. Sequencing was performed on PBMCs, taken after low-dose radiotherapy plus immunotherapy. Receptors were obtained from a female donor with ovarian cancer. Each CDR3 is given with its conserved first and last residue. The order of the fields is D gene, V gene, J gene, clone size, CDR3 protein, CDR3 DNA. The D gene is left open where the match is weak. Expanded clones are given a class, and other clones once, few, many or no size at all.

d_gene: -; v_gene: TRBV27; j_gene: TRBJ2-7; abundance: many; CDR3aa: CASSLGGNSYEQYF; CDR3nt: TGTGCCAGCAGTTTAGGTGGGAATTCCTACGAGCAGTACTTC
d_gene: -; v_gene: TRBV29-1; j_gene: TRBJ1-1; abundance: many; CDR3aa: CSVGQGLAANTEAFF; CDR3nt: TGCAGCGTTGGGCAGGGCCTAGCGGCGAACACTGAAGCTTTCTTT
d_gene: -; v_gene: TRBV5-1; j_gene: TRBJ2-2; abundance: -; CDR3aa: CASSLGLLKNTGELFF; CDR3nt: TGCGCCAGCAGCTTGGGACTCCTTAAGAACACCGGGGAGCTGTTTTTT
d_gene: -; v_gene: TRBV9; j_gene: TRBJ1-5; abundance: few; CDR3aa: CASSVDDGRDQPQHF; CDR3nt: TGTGCCAGCAGCGTAGATGACGGTAGGGATCAGCCCCAGCATTTT
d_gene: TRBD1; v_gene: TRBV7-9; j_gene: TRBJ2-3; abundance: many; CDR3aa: CASSWDSPSTDTQYF; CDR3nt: TGTGCCAGCAGTTGGGACAGTCCTAGCACAGATACGCAGTATTTT
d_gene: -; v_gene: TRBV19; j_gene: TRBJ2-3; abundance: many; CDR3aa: CASSISANLGDTQYF; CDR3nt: TGTGCCAGTAGTATCTCTGCCAACCTTGGGGATACGCAGTATTTT
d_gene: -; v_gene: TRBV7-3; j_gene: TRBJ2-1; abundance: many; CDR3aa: CASSRRGGAGVDEQFF; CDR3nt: TGTGCCAGCAGCAGACGTGGGGGGGCCGGGGTCGATGAGCAGTTCTTC
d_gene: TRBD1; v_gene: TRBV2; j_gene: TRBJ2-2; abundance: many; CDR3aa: CASSDWTGVTGELFF; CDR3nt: TGTGCCAGCAGTGACTGGACAGGGGTCACCGGGGAGCTGTTTTTT
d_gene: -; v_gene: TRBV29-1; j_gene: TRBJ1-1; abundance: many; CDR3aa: CSATGLYVDEAFF; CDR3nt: TGCAGCGCTACCGGACTCTACGTTGATGAAGCTTTCTTT
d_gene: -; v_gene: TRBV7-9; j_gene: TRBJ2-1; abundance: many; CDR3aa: CASSLATANEQFF; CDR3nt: TGTGCCAGCAGCTTAGCCACAGCTAATGAGCAGTTCTTC
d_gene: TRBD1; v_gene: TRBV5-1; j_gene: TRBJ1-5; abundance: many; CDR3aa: CASSSTGGNQPQHF; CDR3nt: TGTGCCAGCAGCTCGACAGGGGGCAACCAGCCCCAGCATTTT
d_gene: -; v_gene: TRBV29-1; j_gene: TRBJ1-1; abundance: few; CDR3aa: CSVQNTEAFF; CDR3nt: TGCAGCGTTCAGAACACTGAAGCTTTCTTT
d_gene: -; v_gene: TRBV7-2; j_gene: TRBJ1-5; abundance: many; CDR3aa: CASSLGVAGKNQPQHF; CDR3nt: TGTGCCAGCAGCTTAGGAGTGGCAGGGAAGAATCAGCCCCAGCATTTT
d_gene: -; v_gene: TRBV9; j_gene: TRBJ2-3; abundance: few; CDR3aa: CASSPRGDTQYF; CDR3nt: TGTGCCAGCAGCCCCCGAGGGGATACGCAGTATTTT
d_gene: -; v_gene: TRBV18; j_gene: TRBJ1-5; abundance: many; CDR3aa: CASSPLGRGGNQPQHF; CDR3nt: TGTGCCAGCTCACCACTAGGGAGGGGTGGAAATCAGCCCCAGCATTTT
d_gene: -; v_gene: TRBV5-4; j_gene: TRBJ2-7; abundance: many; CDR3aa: CASSVAGDSVYEQYF; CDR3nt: TGTGCCAGCAGCGTGGCAGGGGATTCGGTCTACGAGCAGTACTTC
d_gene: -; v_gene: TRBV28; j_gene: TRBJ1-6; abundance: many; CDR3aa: CASSLVSHNSPLHF; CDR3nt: TGTGCCAGCAGTTTGGTCAGCCATAATTCACCCCTCCACTTT
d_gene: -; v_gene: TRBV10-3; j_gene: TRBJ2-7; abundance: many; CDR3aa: CAISDHRETYEQYF; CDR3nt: TGTGCCATCAGTGACCACAGGGAAACCTACGAGCAGTACTTC
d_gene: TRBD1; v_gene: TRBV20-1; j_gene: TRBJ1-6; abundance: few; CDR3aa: CSARVTGTGFGSPLHF; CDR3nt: TGCAGTGCTAGAGTGACCGGGACAGGGTTCGGATCACCCCTCCACTTT
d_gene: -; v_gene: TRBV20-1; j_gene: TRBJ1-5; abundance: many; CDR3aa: CSAVSGNQPQHF; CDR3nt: TGCAGTGCTGTCTCAGGGAATCAGCCCCAGCATTTT
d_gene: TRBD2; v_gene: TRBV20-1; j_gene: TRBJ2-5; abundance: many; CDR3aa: CSARGLPQYF; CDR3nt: TGCAGTGCAAGGGGACTACCCCAGTACTTC
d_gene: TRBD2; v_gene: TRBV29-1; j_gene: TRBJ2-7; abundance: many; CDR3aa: CSVEWASGSYEQYF; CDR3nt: TGCAGCGTTGAATGGGCTAGCGGCTCCTACGAGCAGTACTTC
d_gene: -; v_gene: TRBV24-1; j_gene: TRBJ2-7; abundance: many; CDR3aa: CATSDGYEQYF; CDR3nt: TGTGCCACCAGTGACGGCTACGAGCAGTACTTC
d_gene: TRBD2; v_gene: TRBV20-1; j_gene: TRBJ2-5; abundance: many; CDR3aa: CSAPSTRTSGPGVLETQYF; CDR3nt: TGCAGTGCCCCCTCCACCCGGACTAGCGGGCCCGGCGTACTTGAGACCCAGTACTTC
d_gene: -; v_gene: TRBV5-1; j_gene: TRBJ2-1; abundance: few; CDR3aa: CASSPEGRSNNEQFF; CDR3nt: TGCGCCAGCAGCCCGGAGGGCCGATCTAACAATGAGCAGTTCTTC
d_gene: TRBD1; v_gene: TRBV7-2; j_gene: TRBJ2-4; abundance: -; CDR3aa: CASSYRQGQNIQYF; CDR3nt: TGTGCCAGCAGCTATCGACAGGGTCAAAACATTCAGTACTTC
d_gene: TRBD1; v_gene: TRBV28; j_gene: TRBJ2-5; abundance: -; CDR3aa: CASSFSDRGFQTQYF; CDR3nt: TGTGCCAGCAGTTTTTCGGACAGGGGTTTTCAGACCCAGTACTTC
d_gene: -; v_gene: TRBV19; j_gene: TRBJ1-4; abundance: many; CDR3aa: CASSMGARDFF; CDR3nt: TGTGCCAGTAGTATGGGGGCCCGGGATTTTTTT
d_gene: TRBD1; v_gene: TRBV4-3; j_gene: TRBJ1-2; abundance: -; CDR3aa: CASGIPGGLDYGYTF; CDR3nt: TGCGCCAGCGGCATTCCAGGGGGCCTGGACTATGGCTACACCTTC
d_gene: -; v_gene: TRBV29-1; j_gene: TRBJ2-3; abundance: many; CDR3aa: CSVEARQTSTDTQYF; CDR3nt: TGCAGCGTTGAAGCGAGGCAGACTAGCACAGATACGCAGTATTTT
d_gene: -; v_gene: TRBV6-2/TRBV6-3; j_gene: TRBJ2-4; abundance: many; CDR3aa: CATCETRANIQYF; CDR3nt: TGTGCCACGTGTGAGACTAGGGCAAACATTCAGTACTTC
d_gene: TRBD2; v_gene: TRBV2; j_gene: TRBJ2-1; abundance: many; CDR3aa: CASSGSGDNEQFF; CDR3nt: TGTGCCAGCAGCGGCAGCGGGGATAATGAGCAGTTCTTC
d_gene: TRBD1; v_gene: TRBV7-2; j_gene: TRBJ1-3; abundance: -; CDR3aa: CASSVTGPGNTIYF; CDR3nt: TGTGCCAGCAGCGTGACAGGGCCTGGAAACACCATATATTTT
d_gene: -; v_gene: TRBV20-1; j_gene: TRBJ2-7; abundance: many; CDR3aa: CSARDDSYEQYF; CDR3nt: TGCAGTGCTAGAGATGACAGTTACGAGCAGTACTTC
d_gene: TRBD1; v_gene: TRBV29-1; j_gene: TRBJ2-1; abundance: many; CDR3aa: CSVEDSRQGKPNEQFF; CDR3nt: TGCAGCGTTGAAGATTCTAGACAGGGGAAGCCTAATGAGCAGTTCTTC
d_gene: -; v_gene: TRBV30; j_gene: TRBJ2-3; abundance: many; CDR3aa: CAWSVLRDTQYF; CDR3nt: TGTGCCTGGAGTGTACTGAGGGATACGCAGTATTTT
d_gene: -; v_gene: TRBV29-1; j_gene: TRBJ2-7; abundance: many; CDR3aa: CSVVMTYEQYF; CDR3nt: TGCAGCGTTGTGATGACCTACGAGCAGTACTTC
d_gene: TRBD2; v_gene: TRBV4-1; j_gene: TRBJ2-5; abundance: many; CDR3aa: CASSPGGGQETQYF; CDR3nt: TGCGCCAGCAGCCCTGGCGGGGGCCAAGAGACCCAGTACTTC
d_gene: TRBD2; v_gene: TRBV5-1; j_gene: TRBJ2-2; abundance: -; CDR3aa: CASSPGLAGPGELFF; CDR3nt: TGCGCCAGCAGCCCTGGACTAGCGGGACCCGGGGAGCTGTTTTTT
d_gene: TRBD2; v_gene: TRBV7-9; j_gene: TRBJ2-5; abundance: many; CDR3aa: CASSPNRGLAGEETQYF; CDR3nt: TGTGCCAGCAGCCCCAACCGCGGACTAGCGGGGGAAGAGACCCAGTACTTC
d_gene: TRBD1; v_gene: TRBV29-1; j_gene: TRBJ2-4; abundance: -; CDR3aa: CSAKSDRGGNIQYF; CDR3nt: TGCAGCGCTAAATCGGACAGGGGGGGAAACATTCAGTACTTC
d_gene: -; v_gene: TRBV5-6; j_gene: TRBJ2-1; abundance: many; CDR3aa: CASSFWVGLNNEQFF; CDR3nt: TGTGCCAGCAGCTTCTGGGTGGGACTGAACAATGAGCAGTTCTTC
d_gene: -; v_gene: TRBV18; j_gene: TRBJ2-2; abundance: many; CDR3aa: CASSPAGRTAGELFF; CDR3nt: TGTGCCAGCTCACCAGCAGGACGGACGGCCGGGGAGCTGTTTTTT
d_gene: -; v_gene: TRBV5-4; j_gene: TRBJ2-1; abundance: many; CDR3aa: CASSFQGEQFF; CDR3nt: TGTGCCAGCAGCTTCCAGGGGGAGCAGTTCTTC
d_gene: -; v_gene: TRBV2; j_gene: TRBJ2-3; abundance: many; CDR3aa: CASSLGRITDTQYF; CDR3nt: TGTGCCAGCAGCCTGGGAAGAATCACAGATACGCAGTATTTT
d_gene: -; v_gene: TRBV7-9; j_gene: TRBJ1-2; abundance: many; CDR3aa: CASSLEGSYYGYTF; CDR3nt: TGTGCCAGCAGCTTAGAAGGCAGCTACTATGGCTACACCTTC
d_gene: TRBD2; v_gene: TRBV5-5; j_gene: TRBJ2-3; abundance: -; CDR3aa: CASSPRTGGDTQYF; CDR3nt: TGCGCCAGCAGCCCTCGGACGGGGGGAGATACGCAGTATTTT
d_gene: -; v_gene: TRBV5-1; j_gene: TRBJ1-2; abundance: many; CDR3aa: CASMRDGGNYGYTF; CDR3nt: TGCGCCAGCATGCGGGACGGCGGAAACTATGGCTACACCTTC
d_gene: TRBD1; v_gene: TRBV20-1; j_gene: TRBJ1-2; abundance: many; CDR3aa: CSAGGQGADYGYTF; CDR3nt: TGCAGTGCTGGAGGACAGGGAGCGGACTATGGCTACACCTTC
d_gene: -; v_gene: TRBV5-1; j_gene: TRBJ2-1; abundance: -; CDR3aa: CASSSERSSYNEQFF; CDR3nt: TGCGCCAGCAGCTCTGAAAGGAGCTCCTACAATGAGCAGTTCTTC
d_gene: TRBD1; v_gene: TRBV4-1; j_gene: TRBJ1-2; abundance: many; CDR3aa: CASSQGTENYGYTF; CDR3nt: TGCGCCAGCAGCCAGGGGACAGAAAACTATGGCTACACCTTC
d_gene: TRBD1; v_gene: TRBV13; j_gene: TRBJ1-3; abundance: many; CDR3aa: CASRGRRTGDSGNTIYF; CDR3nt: TGTGCCAGCCGGGGGAGACGGACAGGCGACTCTGGAAACACCATATATTTT
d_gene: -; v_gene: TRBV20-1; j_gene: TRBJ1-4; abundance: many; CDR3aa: CSAPGGKGTNEKLFF; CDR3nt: TGCAGTGCTCCTGGCGGAAAAGGAACTAATGAAAAACTGTTTTTT
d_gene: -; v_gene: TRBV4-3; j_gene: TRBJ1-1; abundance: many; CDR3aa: CASSQAGTARSETF; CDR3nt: TGCGCCAGCAGCCAAGCCGGGACGGCGCGTTCGGAGACGTTT
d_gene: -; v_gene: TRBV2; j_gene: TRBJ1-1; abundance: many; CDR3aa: CASKDMRNTEAFF; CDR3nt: TGTGCCAGCAAGGACATGCGGAACACTGAAGCTTTCTTT
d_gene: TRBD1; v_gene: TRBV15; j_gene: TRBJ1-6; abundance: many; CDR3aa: CATSREGQGFSPLHF; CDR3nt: TGTGCCACCAGCAGAGAGGGACAGGGGTTTTCACCCCTCCACTTT
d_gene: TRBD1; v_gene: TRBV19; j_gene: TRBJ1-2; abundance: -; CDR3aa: CASTPQQGAGYGYTF; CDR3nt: TGTGCCAGTACTCCTCAACAGGGGGCCGGGTATGGCTACACCTTC